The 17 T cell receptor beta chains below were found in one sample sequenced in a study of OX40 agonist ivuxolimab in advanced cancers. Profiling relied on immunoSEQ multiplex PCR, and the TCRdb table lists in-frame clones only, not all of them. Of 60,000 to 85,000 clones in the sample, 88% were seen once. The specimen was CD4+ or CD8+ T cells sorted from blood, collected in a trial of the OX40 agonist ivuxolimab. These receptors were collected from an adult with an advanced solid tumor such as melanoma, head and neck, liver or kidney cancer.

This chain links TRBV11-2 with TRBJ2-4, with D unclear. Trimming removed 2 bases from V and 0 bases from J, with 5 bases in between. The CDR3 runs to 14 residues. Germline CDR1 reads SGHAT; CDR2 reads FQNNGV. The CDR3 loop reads CASSLRVAKNIQYF. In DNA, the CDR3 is TGTGCCAGCAGCTTACGGGTAGCCAAAAACATTCAGTACTTC. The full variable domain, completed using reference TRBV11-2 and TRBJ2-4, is EAGVAQSPRYKIIEKRQSVAFWCNPISGHATLYWYQQILGQGPKLLIQFQNNGVVDDSQLPKDRFSAERLKGVDSTLKIQPAKLEDSAVYLCASSLRVAKNIQYFGAGTRLSVL.

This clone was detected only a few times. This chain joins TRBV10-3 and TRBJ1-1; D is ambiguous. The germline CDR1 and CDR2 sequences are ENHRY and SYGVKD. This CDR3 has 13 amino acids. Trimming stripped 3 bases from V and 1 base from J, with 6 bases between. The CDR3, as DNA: TGTGCCATCAGTGAAGGAGGGAACACTGAAGCTTTCTTT. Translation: CAISEGGNTEAFF.

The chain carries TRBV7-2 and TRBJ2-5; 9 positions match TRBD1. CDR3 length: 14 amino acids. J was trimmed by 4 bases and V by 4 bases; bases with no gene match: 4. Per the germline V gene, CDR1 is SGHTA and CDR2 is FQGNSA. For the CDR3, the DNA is TGTGCCAGCAGCTCTGACAGGGGGAGAGAGACCCAGTACTTC. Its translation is CASSSDRGRETQYF.

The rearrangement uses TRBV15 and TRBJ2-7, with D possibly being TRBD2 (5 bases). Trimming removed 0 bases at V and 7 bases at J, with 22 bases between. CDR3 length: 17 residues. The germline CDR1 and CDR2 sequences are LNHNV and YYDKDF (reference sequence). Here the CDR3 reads CATSRDLLATTPREQYF. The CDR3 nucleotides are TGTGCCACCAGCAGAGATTTATTAGCGACTACCCCAAGGGAGCAGTACTTC.

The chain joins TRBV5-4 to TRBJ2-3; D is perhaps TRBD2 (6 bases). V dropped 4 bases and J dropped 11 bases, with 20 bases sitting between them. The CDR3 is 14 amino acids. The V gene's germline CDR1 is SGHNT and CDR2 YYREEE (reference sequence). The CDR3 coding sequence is TGTGCCAGCAGCGCCGGGAGTGATCTGGACCAGCAGTATTTT. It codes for CASSAGSDLDQQYF.

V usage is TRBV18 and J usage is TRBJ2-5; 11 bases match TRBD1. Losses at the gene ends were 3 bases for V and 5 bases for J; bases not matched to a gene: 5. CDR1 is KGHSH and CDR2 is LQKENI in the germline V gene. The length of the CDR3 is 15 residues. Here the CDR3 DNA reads TGTGCCAGCTCACCCTGGACAGGGGGCGAGGAGACCCAGTACTTC. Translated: CASSPWTGGEETQYF.

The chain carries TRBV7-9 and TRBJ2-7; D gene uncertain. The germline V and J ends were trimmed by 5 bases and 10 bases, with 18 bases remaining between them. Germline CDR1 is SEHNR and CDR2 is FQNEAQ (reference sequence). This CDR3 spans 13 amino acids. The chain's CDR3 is CASSLPGLLLQYF. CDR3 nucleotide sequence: TGTGCCAGCAGCCTACCGGGCCTTCTTCTTCAGTACTTC.

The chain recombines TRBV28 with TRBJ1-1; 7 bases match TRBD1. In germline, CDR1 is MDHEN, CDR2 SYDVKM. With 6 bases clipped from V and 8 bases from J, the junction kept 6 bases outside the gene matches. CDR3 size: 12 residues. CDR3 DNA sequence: TGTGCCAGCAGGGAGACAGGGTTGGAAGCTTTCTTT. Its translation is CASRETGLEAFF.

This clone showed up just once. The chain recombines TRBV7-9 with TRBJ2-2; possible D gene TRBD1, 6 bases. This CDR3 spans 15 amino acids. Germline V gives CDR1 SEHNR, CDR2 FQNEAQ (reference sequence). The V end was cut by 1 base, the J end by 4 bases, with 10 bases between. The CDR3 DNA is TGTGCCAGCAGCTTAGAAAGAGGGGGCACCGGGGAGCTGTTTTTT. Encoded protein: CASSLERGGTGELFF.

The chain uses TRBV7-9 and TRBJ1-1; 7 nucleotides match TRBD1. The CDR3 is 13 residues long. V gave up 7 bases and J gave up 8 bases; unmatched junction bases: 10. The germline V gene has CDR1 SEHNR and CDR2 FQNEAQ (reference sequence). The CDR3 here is CASTLARDSEAFF. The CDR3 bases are TGTGCCAGCACCCTGGCTCGGGACAGCGAAGCTTTCTTT.

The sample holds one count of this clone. The CDR3: CASSLDGKETQYF. CDR3 coding DNA: TGTGCCAGCAGCTTGGACGGAAAAGAGACCCAGTACTTC. V and J are TRBV5-4 and TRBJ2-5; D is undetermined. Per germline, CDR1 SGHNT and CDR2 YYREEE (reference sequence). The CDR3 is 13 amino acids. Trimming left V 0 bases short and J 3 bases short, with 6 bases between.

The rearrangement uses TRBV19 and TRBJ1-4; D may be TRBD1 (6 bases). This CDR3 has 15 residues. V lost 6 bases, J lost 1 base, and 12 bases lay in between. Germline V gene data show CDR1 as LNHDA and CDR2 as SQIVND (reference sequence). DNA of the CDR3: TGTGCCAGTAGCGACGGCAGGGGAACTAATGAAAAACTGTTTTTT. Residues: CASSDGRGTNEKLFF.

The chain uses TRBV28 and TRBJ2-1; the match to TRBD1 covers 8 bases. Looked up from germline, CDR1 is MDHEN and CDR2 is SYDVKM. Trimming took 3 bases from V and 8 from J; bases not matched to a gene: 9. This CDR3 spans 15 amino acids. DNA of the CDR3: TGTGCCAGCAGTTTGCGGACAGGGTTTAAAGATGAGCAGTTCTTC. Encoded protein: CASSLRTGFKDEQFF.

CDR3 residues: CAWSSGRLKYF. The CDR3, as DNA: TGTGCCTGGAGCTCAGGGAGGTTAAAGTACTTC. The V gene is TRBV30, the J gene TRBJ2-7; tentatively, D is TRBD2 (6 bases). The CDR3 loop spans 11 amino acids. V was cut by 3 bases and J by 11 bases, with 14 bases left in between. Germline CDR1 and CDR2: GTSNPN and SVGIG (reference sequence). The full variable domain, with the rest looked up from reference TRBV30 and TRBJ2-7, is SQTIHQWPATLVQPVGSPLSLECTVEGTSNPNLYWYRQAAGRGLQLLFYSVGIGQISSEVPQNLSASRPQDRQFILSSKKLLLSDSGFYLCAWSSGRLKYFGPGTRLTVT.

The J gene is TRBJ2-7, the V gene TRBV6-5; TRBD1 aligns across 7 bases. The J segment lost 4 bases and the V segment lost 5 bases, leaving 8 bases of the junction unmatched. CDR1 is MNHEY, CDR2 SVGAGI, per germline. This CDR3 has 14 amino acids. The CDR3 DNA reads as TGTGCCAGCAGTCCGACAGGGTTTAGATACGAGCAGTACTTC. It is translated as CASSPTGFRYEQYF.

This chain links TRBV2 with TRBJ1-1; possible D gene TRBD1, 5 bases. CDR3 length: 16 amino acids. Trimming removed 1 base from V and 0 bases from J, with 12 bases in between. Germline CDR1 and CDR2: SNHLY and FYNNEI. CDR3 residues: CASSEGAGYMNTEAFF. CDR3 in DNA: TGTGCCAGCAGTGAAGGGGCAGGGTATATGAACACTGAAGCTTTCTTT.

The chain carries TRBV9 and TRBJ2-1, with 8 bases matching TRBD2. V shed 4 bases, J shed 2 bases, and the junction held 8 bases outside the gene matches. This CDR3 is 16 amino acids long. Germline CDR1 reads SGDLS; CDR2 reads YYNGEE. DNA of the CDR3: TGTGCCAGCAGCCGGACTAGCTCTTTAACCTACAATGAGCAGTTCTTC. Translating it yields CASSRTSSLTYNEQFF.